The present T cell receptor (beta chain) was sequenced within a study of regulatory T cells in long-lasting Graves disease. Points from the study as a whole: The study found TRBV28, TRBJ1-2 and TRBJ2-5 favored in persistent disease. Compared with new cases, persistent Graves' patients showed reduced TCR diversity.

The V and J ends lost 1 base and 6 bases respectively, with 11 bases between them. Per germline, CDR1 KGHDR and CDR2 SFDVKD. The CDR3 totals 14 residues. This clonotype was counted at least ten times. Its specificity is not known. Indicated time point: newly diagnosed GD, antithyroid drugs for less than 3 months. PBMC RNA was the source of the TCR library. Peripheral blood, 7 to 9.5 milliliters of it, was drawn into EDTA tubes. The authors built TCR beta libraries using iRepertoire HTBI primers and Arm-PCR of CDR3 regions. TCRdb reprocessed the multiplex PCR reads with MiXCR, giving one entry per CDR3 protein. The table lists about 620,000 distinct CDR3 sequences, roughly 16% of them singletons. The data also belong to a second study, concerning T cells in Graves' hyperthyroidism and ophthalmopathy.

The sample here was peripheral blood mononuclear cells (PBMCs), taken at new diagnosis, from a patient treated with antithyroid drugs. This chain uses TRBV24-1 with TRBJ1-2, with a possible D match to TRBD1 (5 bases). The origin of this receptor is a woman in her 30s with Graves disease. The CDR3 DNA is TGTGCCACCAGTGATTTTTCCGGGGGTGATGGCTACACCTTC. It encodes CATSDFSGGDGYTF.